The sequence of this T cell receptor beta chain was determined in a study of shared clonotypes between healthy human individuals. Investigators spread the genomic DNA of each subset evenly over several immunoSEQ plates. The assay was immunoSEQ multiplex PCR, and TCRdb's table has in-frame clones only and misses some. The data hold millions of clones, with about 92% observed a single time. CDR1 is SGHAT, CDR2 FQNNGV, per germline. Trimming left V 5 bases short and J 6 bases short, with 10 bases between. CDR3 length: 12 residues. The sequencing sample was made of naive CD4+ T cells sorted from blood. Sample subset: CD45RA+ positively selected. The V gene is TRBV11-2, the J gene TRBJ1-2; no definite D call. The clonotype was recovered from a man aged 18 to 30 in good health. The CDR3 sequence: CASSAQYNGYTF. The CDR3 nucleotides read TGTGCCAGCAGCGCACAGTATAATGGCTACACCTTC. Using reference TRBV11-2 and TRBJ1-2 for the parts outside the CDR3, the full variable domain is EAGVAQSPRYKIIEKRQSVAFWCNPISGHATLYWYQQILGQGPKLLIQFQNNGVVDDSQLPKDRFSAERLKGVDSTLKIQPAKLEDSAVYLCASSAQYNGYTFGSGTRLTVV.